This T cell receptor beta chain derives from a study of blood T cell repertoires in COVID-19. Libraries were prepared by immunoSEQ multiplex PCR; TCRdb keeps only in-frame clonotypes and omits some of them. The profile shows fewer than 300,000 clones, about 93% of them singletons. J lost 1 base, V lost 2 bases, and 6 bases had no gene match. The germline CDR1 and CDR2 sequences are MDHEN and SYDVKM. There are 17 residues in the CDR3. The chain has TRBV28 and TRBJ2-2; 8 bases map to TRBD2. What was sequenced was PBMCs or T cells enriched from blood (not recorded which). This receptor was obtained from a woman in her twenties or thirties who had recovered from COVID-19. The CDR3: CASSLLGLAGNTGELFF. The CDR3 DNA reads as TGTGCCAGCAGTTTACTAGGGCTAGCGGGGAACACCGGGGAGCTGTTTTTT.